This T cell receptor (beta chain) comes out of a study of T cell changes during pregnancy in multiple sclerosis. The table came from immunoSEQ multiplex PCR; TCRdb's copy has only in-frame clones and leaves some out. In the table there are more than 20,000 clones, around four fifths of which are singletons. This sample comprised CD8+ T cells from peripheral blood mononuclear cells, obtained in the first trimester of pregnancy. The receptor was isolated from a female donor in good health, enrolled as a control in a pregnancy study.

CDR3 amino acids: CASSKALYNRGDGYTF. In DNA form, the CDR3 reads TGTGCCAGCAGCAAAGCGCTTTACAATAGAGGAGATGGCTACACCTTC. This chain connects TRBV21-1 to TRBJ1-2. TRBV21-1 is a pseudogene. The CDR3 consists of 16 residues.